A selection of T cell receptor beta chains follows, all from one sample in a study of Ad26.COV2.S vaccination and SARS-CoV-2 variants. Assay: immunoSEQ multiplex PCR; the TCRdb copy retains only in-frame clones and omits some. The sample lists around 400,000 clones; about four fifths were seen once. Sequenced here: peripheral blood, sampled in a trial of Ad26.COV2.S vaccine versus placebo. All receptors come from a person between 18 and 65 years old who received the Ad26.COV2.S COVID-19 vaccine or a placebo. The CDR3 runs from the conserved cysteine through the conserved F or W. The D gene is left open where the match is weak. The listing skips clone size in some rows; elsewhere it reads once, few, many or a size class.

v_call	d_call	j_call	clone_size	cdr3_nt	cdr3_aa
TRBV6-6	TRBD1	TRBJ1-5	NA	TGTGCCAGCAGTTACGGCGGACAGGCCGAGCAGCCCCAGCATTTT	CASSYGGQAEQPQHF
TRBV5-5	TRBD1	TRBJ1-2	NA	TGTGCCAGCAGCTTTTCGAATCCCGGGACAGGGATTTTCGGTGGCTACACCTTC	CASSFSNPGTGIFGGYTF
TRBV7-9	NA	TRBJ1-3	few	TGTGCCAGCAGCTTAAGGGCAGGGATTGGAAACACCATATATTTT	CASSLRAGIGNTIYF
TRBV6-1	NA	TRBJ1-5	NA	TGTGCCAGCAGAGAAGGACCGTATAGCAATCAGCCCCAGCATTTT	CASREGPYSNQPQHF
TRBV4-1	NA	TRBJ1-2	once	TGCGCCAGCAGCCAAGTCCACGGACAGGGCTACACCTTC	CASSQVHGQGYTF
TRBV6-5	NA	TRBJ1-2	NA	TGTGCCAGCAAGAGGGGGAGGCAGGGCTACACCTTC	CASKRGRQGYTF
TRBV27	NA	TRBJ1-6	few	TGTGCCAGCACCAAACGTGGCAATTCACCCCTCCACTTT	CASTKRGNSPLHF
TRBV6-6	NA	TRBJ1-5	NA	TGTGCCAGCAGTCCCCGTGGTCAGCCCCAGCATTTT	CASSPRGQPQHF
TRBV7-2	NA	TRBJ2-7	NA	TGTGCCAGCGGGCAGGGCACCGAGCAGTACTTC	CASGQGTEQYF
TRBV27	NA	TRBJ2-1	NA	TGTGCCAGCAGTCTCGAACTCACTAGGAATGAGCAGTTCTTC	CASSLELTRNEQFF